Listed here are 17 T cell receptor beta chains from one sample, sequenced in a study of blood T cell repertoires in COVID-19. Generated by immunoSEQ multiplex PCR, the TCRdb table keeps only in-frame clones and is missing some. The sample contains 110,000 to 150,000 clones, about 87% of which appear only once. The sample comprised PBMCs or T cells enriched from blood (not recorded which). The source of these receptors is a man between 60 and 75 years old who had recovered from COVID-19.

This clone was counted a few times. The chain is built from TRBV3-1 (or the pseudogene TRBV3-2) and TRBJ1-2; TRBD1 matches at 7 bases. The V and J ends lost 3 bases and 6 bases, in that order; junction bases with no gene match: 4. Germline lookup yields CDR1 LGHDT and CDR2 YNNKEL (reference sequence). The CDR3 is 13 residues long. CDR3 residues: CASSHGQEDGYTF. The CDR3 bases are TGTGCCAGCAGCCACGGACAGGAGGATGGCTACACCTTC.

The chain employs TRBV6-2 or TRBV6-3 and TRBJ2-1; TRBD1 aligns across 11 bases. There are 19 residues in the CDR3. Germline assignment: CDR1 MNHEY and CDR2 SVGEGT. V was pared by 6 bases and J by 3 bases, with 16 bases of the junction left unmatched. CDR3 DNA sequence: TGTGCCAGCAGCCCACTAATAAGGACAGGGGGCTCTTTCTACAATGAGCAGTTCTTC. This codes for CASSPLIRTGGSFYNEQFF.

The chain links TRBV3-1 (or the pseudogene TRBV3-2) to TRBJ1-5, with no clear D. The germline V gene encodes CDR1 LGHDT and CDR2 YNNKEL (reference sequence). The V end was cut by 0 bases, the J end by 0 bases, with 6 bases between. This CDR3 contains 15 residues. Written as DNA, the CDR3 is TGTGCCAGCAGCCAAGACCTGTATAGCAATCAGCCCCAGCATTTT. Protein product: CASSQDLYSNQPQHF.

The rearrangement uses TRBV5-6 and TRBJ1-5; D might be TRBD1 (6 bases). Trimming took off 2 bases at V and 2 bases at J, with 14 bases between the two ends. Germline-derived CDR1 and CDR2 are SGHDT and YYEEEE. This CDR3 contains 16 residues. The CDR3 DNA follows: TGTGCCAGCAGCTTAGGGGGTTTAGGCGGCAATCAGCCCCAGCATTTT. Protein sequence: CASSLGGLGGNQPQHF.

The chain employs TRBV3-1 (or the pseudogene TRBV3-2) and TRBJ1-5; 7 bases agree with TRBD1. The CDR3 is 12 amino acids. From germline, CDR1 is LGHDT and CDR2 YNNKEL (reference sequence). J gave up 8 bases and V 5 bases, and 3 bases lay outside the gene matches. The CDR3: CASSSQGEPQHF. CDR3 in DNA: TGTGCCAGCAGCTCCCAGGGGGAGCCCCAGCATTTT.

The V gene is TRBV6-5, the J gene TRBJ1-3; perhaps TRBD1 as D (5 bases). CDR1 and CDR2 from the germline V gene are MNHEY and SVGAGI. With 5 bases removed from V and 2 bases from J, the gap between germline ends came to 10 bases. The CDR3 is 14 residues long. This CDR3 reads CASSPGGAGNTIYF. DNA of the CDR3: TGTGCCAGCAGTCCGGGAGGGGCTGGAAACACCATATATTTT.

The J gene is TRBJ1-2, the V gene TRBV18; D gene ambiguous. CDR3 length: 14 amino acids. Trimming shortened V by 1 base and J by 3 bases, and 9 bases separated the two germline ends. In germline, CDR1 is KGHSH, CDR2 LQKENI. The CDR3: CASSPLESDYGYTF. Written as DNA, the CDR3 is TGTGCCAGCTCACCACTTGAAAGCGACTATGGCTACACCTTC.

The chain carries TRBV4-2 and TRBJ1-2; D ambiguous. The CDR3 is 14 amino acids. V dropped 0 bases and J dropped 8 bases, with 13 bases sitting between them. Germline CDR1 LGHNA, CDR2 YNFKEQ. Here the CDR3 reads CASSQDLGPTGYTF. The CDR3 DNA follows: TGTGCCAGCAGCCAAGATCTTGGGCCGACGGGCTACACCTTC.

The rearrangement links TRBV10-3 to TRBJ1-4; the D is unclear. Trimming took 0 bases from V and 7 from J, leaving 15 bases between them. Germline V gene sequence: CDR1 ENHRY, CDR2 SYGVKD. The CDR3 runs 16 residues. CDR3 residues: CAISESSEGEGEKLFF. The CDR3 DNA reads as TGTGCCATCAGTGAGTCGAGTGAAGGAGAAGGTGAAAAACTGTTTTTT.

The chain carries TRBV6-1 and TRBJ2-1, with 8 positions matching TRBD2. V lost 0 bases and J lost 4; bases outside the gene matches: 8. The CDR3 runs to 17 residues. Germline V gene lookup returns CDR1 MNHNS and CDR2 SASEGT. CDR3 residues: CASSEAPGGFSYNEQFF. The DNA of the CDR3 is TGTGCCAGCAGTGAAGCGCCGGGGGGGTTTTCATACAATGAGCAGTTCTTC.

This chain uses TRBV5-1 with TRBJ1-3; 7 positions agree with TRBD1. CDR3 length: 15 amino acids. V lost 4 bases and J lost 3; bases outside the gene matches: 7. The V gene's germline CDR1 is SGHRS and CDR2 YFSETQ. The DNA for the CDR3 is TGCGCCAGCAGCCCGGGACAGACCGATGGAAACACCATATATTTT. This sequence encodes CASSPGQTDGNTIYF.

The V call is TRBV7-2, the J call TRBJ2-1; 8 bases match TRBD2. The CDR3 is 13 amino acids. Trimming at V came to 7 bases and at J to 4 bases, leaving 3 bases not matched to a gene. Germline CDR1 SGHTA, CDR2 FQGNSA. For the CDR3, the DNA is TGTGCCAGCAAGCCTAGCGGGTACAATGAGCAGTTCTTC. This sequence encodes CASKPSGYNEQFF.

The rearrangement joins TRBV6-4 to TRBJ2-1; 9 bases line up with TRBD1. This CDR3 has 15 amino acids. CDR1 is MRHNA and CDR2 is SNTAGT in the germline V gene. Trimming at V came to 0 bases and at J to 10 bases, leaving 7 bases not matched to a gene. CDR3 DNA: TGTGCCAGCAGTGACTCGGAGACAGGGGGTGACGAGCAGTTCTTC. It specifies CASSDSETGGDEQFF.

This clone was picked up one time. This chain links TRBV12-3 or TRBV12-4 with TRBJ1-3, with D unclear. The CDR3 sequence is 13 residues long. V was pared by 6 bases and J by 4 bases, with 10 bases between. In DNA, the CDR3 is TGTGCCAGCAGCAACTCTCCAGGAAACACCATATATTTT. Protein sequence: CASSNSPGNTIYF.

The chain carries TRBV28 and TRBJ1-3; D is undetermined. The CDR3 covers 14 residues. Germline V gene data show CDR1 as MDHEN and CDR2 as SYDVKM. V lost 5 bases and J 4 bases, leaving 12 bases between the germline ends. CDR3: CASSPPSVGNTIYF. CDR3 nucleotide sequence: TGTGCCAGCAGTCCACCGTCAGTGGGAAACACCATATATTTT.

V and J are TRBV7-9 and TRBJ1-1; D not resolved. In germline, CDR1 is SEHNR, CDR2 FQNEAQ (reference sequence). This CDR3 has 13 residues. V lost 3 bases and J 1 base, leaving 6 bases between the germline ends. CDR3: CASSLSQNTEAFF. The DNA of the CDR3 is TGTGCCAGCAGCTTGAGTCAGAACACTGAAGCTTTCTTT.

The chain uses TRBV2 and TRBJ2-3; 14 bases are a match to TRBD2. Germline values: CDR1 SNHLY, CDR2 FYNNEI. CDR3 length: 16 residues. V lost 7 bases, J lost 3 bases, and 6 bases stayed unmatched. The CDR3 nucleotides are TGTGCCAGCAAGCCGACTAGCGGGGGGGCGACAGATACGCAGTATTTT. It yields the protein CASKPTSGGATDTQYF.